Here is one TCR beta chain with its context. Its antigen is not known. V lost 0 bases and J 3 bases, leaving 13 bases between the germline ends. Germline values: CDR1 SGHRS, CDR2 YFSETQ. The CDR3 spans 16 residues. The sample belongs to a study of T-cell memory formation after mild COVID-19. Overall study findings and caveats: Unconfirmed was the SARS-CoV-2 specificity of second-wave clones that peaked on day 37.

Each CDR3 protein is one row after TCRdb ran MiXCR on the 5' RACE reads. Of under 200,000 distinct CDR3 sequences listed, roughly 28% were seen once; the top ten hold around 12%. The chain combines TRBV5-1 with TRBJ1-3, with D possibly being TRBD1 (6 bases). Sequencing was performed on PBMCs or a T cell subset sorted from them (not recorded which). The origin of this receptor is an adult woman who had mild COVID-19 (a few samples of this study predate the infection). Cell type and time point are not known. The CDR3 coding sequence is TGCGCCAGCAGCTTGGCAGGACAGCGATATGGAAACACCATATATTTT. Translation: CASSLAGQRYGNTIYF.